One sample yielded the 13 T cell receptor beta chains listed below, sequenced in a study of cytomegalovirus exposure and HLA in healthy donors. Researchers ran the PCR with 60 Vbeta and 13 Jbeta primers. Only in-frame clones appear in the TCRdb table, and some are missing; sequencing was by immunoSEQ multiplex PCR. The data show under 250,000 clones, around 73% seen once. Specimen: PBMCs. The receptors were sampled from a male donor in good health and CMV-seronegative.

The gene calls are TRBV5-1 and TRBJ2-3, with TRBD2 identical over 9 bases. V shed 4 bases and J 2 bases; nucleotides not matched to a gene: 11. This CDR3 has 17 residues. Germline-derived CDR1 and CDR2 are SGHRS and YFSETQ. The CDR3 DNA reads TGCGCCAGCAGCCCTGGGCCTAGCGGGGCCCTCACAGATACGCAGTATTTT. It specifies CASSPGPSGALTDTQYF. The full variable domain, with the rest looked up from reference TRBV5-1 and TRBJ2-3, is KAGVTQTPRYLIKTRGQQVTLSCSPISGHRSVSWYQQTPGQGLQFLFEYFSETQRNKGNFPGRFSGRQFSNSRSEMNVSTLELGDSALYLCASSPGPSGALTDTQYFGPGTRLTVL.

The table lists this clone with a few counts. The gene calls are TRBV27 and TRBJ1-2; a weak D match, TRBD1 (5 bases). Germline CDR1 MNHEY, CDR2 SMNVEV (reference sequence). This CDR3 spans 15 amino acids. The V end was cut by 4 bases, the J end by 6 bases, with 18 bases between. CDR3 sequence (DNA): TGTGCCAGCAGTTATCGTATAGGGAGGGGTGATGGCTACACCTTC. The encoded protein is CASSYRIGRGDGYTF.

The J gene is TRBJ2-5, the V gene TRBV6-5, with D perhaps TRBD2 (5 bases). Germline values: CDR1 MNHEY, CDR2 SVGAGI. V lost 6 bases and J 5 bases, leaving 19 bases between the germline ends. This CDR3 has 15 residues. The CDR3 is CASRFSRQGGETQYF. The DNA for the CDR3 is TGTGCCAGCAGGTTCTCCCGACAAGGCGGGGAGACCCAGTACTTC.

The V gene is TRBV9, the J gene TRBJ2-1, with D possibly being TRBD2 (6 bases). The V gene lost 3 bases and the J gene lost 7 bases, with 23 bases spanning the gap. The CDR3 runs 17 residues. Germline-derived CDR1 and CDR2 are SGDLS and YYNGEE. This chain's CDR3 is CASSDELSQGLANEQFF. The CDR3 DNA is TGTGCCAGCAGCGACGAATTAAGCCAGGGACTCGCTAATGAGCAGTTCTTC. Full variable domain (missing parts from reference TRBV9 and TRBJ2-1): DSGVTQTPKHLITATGQRVTLRCSPRSGDLSVYWYQQSLDQGLQFLIQYYNGEERAKGNILERFSAQQFPDLHSELNLSSLELGDSALYFCASSDELSQGLANEQFFGPGTRLTVL.

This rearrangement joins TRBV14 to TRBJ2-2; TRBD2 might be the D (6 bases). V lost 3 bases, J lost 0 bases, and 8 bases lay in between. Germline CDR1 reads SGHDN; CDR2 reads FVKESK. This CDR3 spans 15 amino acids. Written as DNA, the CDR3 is TGTGCCAGCAGCCAGGGAGGAGCGAACACCGGGGAGCTGTTTTTT. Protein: CASSQGGANTGELFF.

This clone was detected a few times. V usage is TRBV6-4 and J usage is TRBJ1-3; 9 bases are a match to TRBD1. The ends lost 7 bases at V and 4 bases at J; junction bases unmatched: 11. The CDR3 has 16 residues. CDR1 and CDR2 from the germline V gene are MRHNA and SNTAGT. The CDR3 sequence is CASIYRDRVKGNTIYF. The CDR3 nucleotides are TGTGCCAGCATTTACCGGGACAGGGTTAAGGGAAACACCATATATTTT.

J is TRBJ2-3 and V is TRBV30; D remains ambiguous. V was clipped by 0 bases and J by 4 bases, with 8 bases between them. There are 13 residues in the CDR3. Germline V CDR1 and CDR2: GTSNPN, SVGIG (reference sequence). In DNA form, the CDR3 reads TGTGCCTGGAGTGTAGGAGCCCCAGATACGCAGTATTTT. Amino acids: CAWSVGAPDTQYF.

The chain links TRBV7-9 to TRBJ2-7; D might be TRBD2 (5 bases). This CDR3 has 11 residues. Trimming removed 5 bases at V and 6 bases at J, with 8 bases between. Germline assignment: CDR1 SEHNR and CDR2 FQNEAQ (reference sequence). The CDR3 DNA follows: TGTGCCAGCAGCGCGGGCCCCGAGCAGTACTTC. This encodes CASSAGPEQYF.

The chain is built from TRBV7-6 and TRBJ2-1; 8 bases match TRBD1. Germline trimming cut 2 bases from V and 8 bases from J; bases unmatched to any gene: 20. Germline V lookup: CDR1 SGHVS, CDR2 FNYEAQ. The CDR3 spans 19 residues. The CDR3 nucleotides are TGTGCCAGCAGCTTACACGGTCGGTCAGGACAGGGAAGTGCGGATGAGCAGTTCTTC. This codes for CASSLHGRSGQGSADEQFF.

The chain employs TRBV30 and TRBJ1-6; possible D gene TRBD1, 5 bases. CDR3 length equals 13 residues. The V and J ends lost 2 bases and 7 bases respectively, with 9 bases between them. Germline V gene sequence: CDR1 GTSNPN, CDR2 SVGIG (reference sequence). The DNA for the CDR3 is TGTGCCTGGAGTTCGGGGGGGAATTCACCCCTCCACTTT. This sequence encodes CAWSSGGNSPLHF.

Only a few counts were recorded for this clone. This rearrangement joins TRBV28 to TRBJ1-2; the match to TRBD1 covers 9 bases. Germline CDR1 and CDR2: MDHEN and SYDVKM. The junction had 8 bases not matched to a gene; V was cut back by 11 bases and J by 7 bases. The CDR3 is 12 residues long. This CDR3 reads CAVQGAVGGYTF. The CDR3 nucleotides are TGTGCCGTACAGGGGGCGGTCGGTGGCTACACCTTC.

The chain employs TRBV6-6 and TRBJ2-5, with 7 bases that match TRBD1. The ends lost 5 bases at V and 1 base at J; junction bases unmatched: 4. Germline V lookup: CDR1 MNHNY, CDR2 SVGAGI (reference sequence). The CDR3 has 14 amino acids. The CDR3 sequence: CASSSWDSQETQYF. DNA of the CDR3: TGTGCCAGCAGTAGTTGGGACAGCCAAGAGACCCAGTACTTC.

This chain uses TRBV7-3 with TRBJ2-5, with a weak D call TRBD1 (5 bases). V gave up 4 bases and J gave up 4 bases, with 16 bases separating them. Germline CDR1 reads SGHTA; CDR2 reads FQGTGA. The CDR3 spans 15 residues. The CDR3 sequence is CASSSGLGVGETQYF. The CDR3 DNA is TGTGCCAGCAGCTCCGGTCTAGGGGTCGGAGAGACCCAGTACTTC. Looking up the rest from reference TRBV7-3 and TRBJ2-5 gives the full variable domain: GAGVSQTPSNKVTEKGKYVELRCDPISGHTALYWYRQSLGQGPEFLIYFQGTGAADDSGLPNDRFFAVRPEGSVSTLKIQRTERGDSAVYLCASSSGLGVGETQYFGPGTRLLVL.